The following is a T cell receptor beta chain sequence with its context. This sample was included in a study of blood T cells in healthy people across ages. Per germline, CDR1 SGHAT and CDR2 FQDESV (reference sequence). Trimming removed 3 bases at V and 6 bases at J, with 17 bases between. The CDR3 extends over 16 amino acids. Together with a sample-barcoded 5' primer, a J-beta primer mix was included in a second PCR lasting about 7 to 12 cycles. Each cDNA molecule was tagged by a template-switch adaptor with 12 random nucleotides. MiXCR was run by TCRdb on the 5' RACE reads, yielding one entry per CDR3 protein. The sample consists of over 700,000 distinct CDR3 sequences, around half of them appearing once.

Material: blood. This chain joins TRBV11-1 and TRBJ2-2, with D possibly TRBD2 on 6 matching bases. The clonotype was recovered from a man older than 75 in good health. The CDR3 here is CASSFTRFGGPGELFF. CDR3 in DNA: TGTGCCAGCAGCTTTACCCGATTCGGGGGTCCCGGGGAGCTGTTTTTT.